The text below deals with one T cell receptor (beta chain). Its antigen remains unknown. Each donor was nominally healthy when sampled (though unrecorded immune exposures were likely). It was with 60 Vbeta and 13 Jbeta primers that the PCR ran. The repertoire was sequenced with immunoSEQ multiplex PCR; TCRdb's copy has only in-frame clones and lacks some. This table has tens of thousands of clones, around four fifths appearing once. This specimen belongs to a study of cytomegalovirus exposure and HLA in healthy donors. Whole-study context: Among approximately 400 genotyped donors, around 80% fell in the Caucasian-associated ancestry cluster. Whole-study findings and limits: Clonal expansion, a later analysis showed, was greater in HLA-associated TCR beta chains than in equally common others.

This clonotype was obtained from a woman aged 18-29 years in good health and CMV-seropositive. Sequenced: PBMCs.

The DNA for the CDR3 is TGTGCCAGCAGCCGAGACCGGGGTACCTACGAGCAGTACTTC. Its protein product is CASSRDRGTYEQYF. This rearrangement joins TRBV11-3 to TRBJ2-7; D may be TRBD2 (5 bases). CDR3 length equals 14 residues. Germline V lookup: CDR1 SGHNT, CDR2 YENEEA. The ends were cut back, 5 bases at V and 2 bases at J, with 13 bases in the middle.